The 27 T cell receptor beta chains in this list originate from one sample, sequenced in a study of OX40 agonist ivuxolimab in advanced cancers. Data came from immunoSEQ multiplex PCR; TCRdb stores just in-frame clones and leaves some out. The sample consists of about 65,000 clones, about 89% of them appearing once. The sample consisted of CD4+ or CD8+ T cells sorted from blood, taken in a trial of the OX40 agonist ivuxolimab. The receptors were sampled from an adult with an advanced solid tumor such as melanoma, head and neck, liver or kidney cancer.

The chain is built from TRBV18 and TRBJ2-7; D might be TRBD2 (5 bases). CDR1 KGHSH and CDR2 LQKENI come from the germline V gene. This CDR3 contains 17 residues. Deletions cut 1 base from V and 7 bases from J, with 23 bases between. This CDR3 reads CASSPQGPSDVGSEQYF. CDR3 bases: TGTGCCAGCTCACCACAAGGTCCCTCGGACGTGGGGAGTGAGCAGTACTTC.

The rearrangement links TRBV7-3 to TRBJ2-5, with 14 bases fitting TRBD2. V lost 0 bases to trimming and J lost 4 bases; unmatched junction nucleotides: 4. The CDR3 is made up of 17 amino acids. Germline CDR1 and CDR2: SGHTA and FQGTGA. CDR3 nucleotides: TGTGCCAGCAGCTTAACAATAGGACTAGCGGGAGGAGAGACCCAGTACTTC. Protein sequence: CASSLTIGLAGGETQYF.

CDR3 sequence reads: CASTSSGGYNEQFF. The DNA for the CDR3 is TGTGCCAGCACCTCTAGCGGGGGATACAATGAGCAGTTCTTC. The chain uses TRBV18 and TRBJ2-1; 10 bases align to TRBD2. In germline, CDR1 is KGHSH, CDR2 LQKENI. This CDR3 is 14 amino acids long. The junction had 5 bases not matched to a gene; V was cut back by 8 bases and J by 4 bases.

The gene calls are TRBV6-1 and TRBJ1-4; the D is unclear. The CDR3 has 14 amino acids. Germline CDR1 is MNHNS and CDR2 is SASEGT. Trimming pared 4 bases from V and 7 bases from J, leaving 13 bases between. CDR3 coding DNA: TGTGCCAGCAGTGTGACCCAAAACGGTGAAAAACTGTTTTTT. Amino acid sequence: CASSVTQNGEKLFF.

The genes are TRBV19 and TRBJ1-1, with D hard to call. The CDR3 covers 14 residues. Germline V CDR1 and CDR2: LNHDA, SQIVND (reference sequence). Trimming removed 4 bases from V and 0 bases from J, with 9 bases in between. The CDR3, as DNA: TGTGCCAGTAGTAGTTTAACCTTGAACACTGAAGCTTTCTTT. As protein: CASSSLTLNTEAFF.

This clone was counted a single time. The rearrangement joins TRBV28 to TRBJ1-5; 7 nucleotides agree with TRBD1. CDR3 length: 15 residues. Losses at the gene ends were 2 bases for V and 4 bases for J; bases not matched to a gene: 5. Per the germline V gene, CDR1 is MDHEN and CDR2 is SYDVKM. CDR3 sequence: CASSLSGDSNQPQHF. CDR3 nucleotide sequence: TGTGCCAGCAGTTTAAGCGGGGACAGTAATCAGCCCCAGCATTTT. Based on the CDR3 plus reference TRBV28 and TRBJ1-5, the full variable domain is DVKVTQSSRYLVKRTGEKVFLECVQDMDHENMFWYRQDPGLGLRLIYFSYDVKMKEKGDIPEGYSVSREKKERFSLILESASTNQTSMYLCASSLSGDSNQPQHFGDGTRLSIL.

A single count supports this clone. The V call is TRBV10-1, the J call TRBJ2-1; D is unclear. V lost 0 bases and J lost 1, with 7 bases in between. The CDR3 is made up of 15 amino acids. Germline V gene data show CDR1 as WNHNN and CDR2 as SYGVQD (reference sequence). This CDR3 reads CASSESTGSYNEQFF. The CDR3 DNA reads as TGCGCCAGCAGTGAGTCGACTGGGTCCTACAATGAGCAGTTCTTC.

The chain has TRBV29-1 and TRBJ2-6; possible D gene TRBD2, 6 bases. There are 15 residues in the CDR3. The germline V and J ends were trimmed by 6 bases and 1 base, with 13 bases remaining between them. Germline values: CDR1 SQVTM, CDR2 ANQGSEA. The CDR3 coding sequence is TGCAGCGTCAGAGTGGGGGGTTCTGGGGCCAACGTCCTGACTTTC. Residues: CSVRVGGSGANVLTF.

The CDR3 DNA reads as TGCGCCAGCAGCTTGGAAGGGCAGGGAGGCACTGAAGCTTTCTTT. This encodes CASSLEGQGGTEAFF. The chain is built from TRBV5-1 and TRBJ1-1, with a tentative D call TRBD1 (5 bases). The germline gives CDR1 SGHRS, CDR2 YFSETQ. V was pared by 0 bases and J by 4 bases, with 13 bases between. This CDR3 comprises 15 residues. The full variable domain, completed using reference TRBV5-1 and TRBJ1-1, is KAGVTQTPRYLIKTRGQQVTLSCSPISGHRSVSWYQQTPGQGLQFLFEYFSETQRNKGNFPGRFSGRQFSNSRSEMNVSTLELGDSALYLCASSLEGQGGTEAFFGQGTRLTVV.

V and J are TRBV5-1 and TRBJ1-4, with TRBD1 matching 8 bases. Per the germline V gene, CDR1 is SGHRS and CDR2 is YFSETQ. The CDR3 sequence is 14 residues long. The V gene end was trimmed by 7 bases and the J gene end by 3 bases; junction bases not matched to a gene: 5. The CDR3 DNA follows: TGCGCCAGCTCCAGGACAGGGTCTAATGAAAAACTGTTTTTT. As protein: CASSRTGSNEKLFF.

The chain is built from TRBV7-9 and TRBJ2-2; D call uncertain. Trimming stripped 5 bases from V and 4 bases from J, with 8 bases between. Per the germline V gene, CDR1 is SEHNR and CDR2 is FQNEAQ (reference sequence). CDR3 size: 13 residues. The CDR3 reads CASSPPVTGELFF. CDR3 in DNA: TGTGCCAGCAGCCCCCCGGTCACCGGGGAGCTGTTTTTT.

The J gene is TRBJ2-3, the V gene TRBV10-3, with D uncertain. Germline V gene data show CDR1 as ENHRY and CDR2 as SYGVKD. V was clipped by 5 bases and J by 0 bases, with 9 bases between them. The length of the CDR3 is 14 residues. The CDR3 nucleotides are TGTGCCATCAGTAAGGACCGTAGCACAGATACGCAGTATTTT. Residues: CAISKDRSTDTQYF.

The chain couples TRBV30 to TRBJ2-5, with 14 bases that match TRBD2. Germline assignment: CDR1 GTSNPN and CDR2 SVGIG (reference sequence). The CDR3 is made up of 14 amino acids. V lost 7 bases to trimming and J lost 7 bases; unmatched junction nucleotides: 8. The CDR3 region has the DNA TGTGCCTCCCGACTAGCGGGAGGGCCCTTGACCCAGTACTTC. It yields the protein CASRLAGGPLTQYF.

This rearrangement joins TRBV6-5 to TRBJ2-7; 10 nucleotides match TRBD1. Trimming took 6 bases from V and 2 from J; bases not matched to a gene: 7. CDR1 MNHEY and CDR2 SVGAGI come from the germline V gene. The CDR3 totals 15 residues. The CDR3 is CASRAGQGHTYEQYF. The CDR3 region has the DNA TGTGCCAGCAGAGCGGGACAGGGGCATACCTACGAGCAGTACTTC.

There are a few counts of this clone. The chain employs TRBV30 and TRBJ2-7; TRBD1 agrees at 8 bases. Germline CDR1 GTSNPN, CDR2 SVGIG (reference sequence). The CDR3 contains 12 residues. The V and J ends lost 5 bases and 0 bases, in that order; junction bases with no gene match: 0. CDR3 loop: CAWGQGSYEQYF. The DNA for the CDR3 is TGTGCCTGGGGACAGGGCTCCTACGAGCAGTACTTC.

The rearrangement uses TRBV18 and TRBJ1-2; 8 bases fit TRBD1. Germline V CDR1 and CDR2: KGHSH, LQKENI. This CDR3 is 15 amino acids long. V was pared by 2 bases and J by 3 bases, with 5 bases of the junction left unmatched. The CDR3 DNA reads TGTGCCAGCTCACCAGAGTCAGGGGGCCACTATGGCTACACCTTC. Its translation: CASSPESGGHYGYTF.

The chain is built from TRBV11-2 and TRBJ2-6; no reliable D call. Per the germline V gene, CDR1 is SGHAT and CDR2 is FQNNGV. Deletions cut 5 bases from V and 2 bases from J, with 10 bases between. CDR3 size: 15 residues. DNA of the CDR3: TGTGCCAGCAGCCCCTTCAGAACTGGGGCCAACGTCCTGACTTTC. It translates to CASSPFRTGANVLTF. The full variable domain, its missing parts supplied by reference TRBV11-2 and TRBJ2-6, is EAGVAQSPRYKIIEKRQSVAFWCNPISGHATLYWYQQILGQGPKLLIQFQNNGVVDDSQLPKDRFSAERLKGVDSTLKIQPAKLEDSAVYLCASSPFRTGANVLTFGAGSRLTVL.

The chain joins TRBV9 to TRBJ2-1; 7 nucleotides match TRBD2. J was trimmed by 6 bases and V by 4 bases; bases with no gene match: 10. Germline V gene lookup returns CDR1 SGDLS and CDR2 YYNGEE. This CDR3 is built from 15 residues. CDR3 residues: CASSPGTKIPNEQFF. DNA of the CDR3: TGTGCCAGCAGCCCCGGGACTAAAATCCCCAATGAGCAGTTCTTC.

The chain recombines TRBV2 with TRBJ2-7, with 11 positions matching TRBD2. The CDR3 runs to 15 residues. Unmatched junction bases numbered 5, after V lost 1 base and J lost 6 bases. From germline, CDR1 is SNHLY and CDR2 FYNNEI. The CDR3 coding sequence is TGTGCCAGCAGTGAAGAAAGGACTAGCGGGCGCGAGCAGTACTTC. Residues: CASSEERTSGREQYF. Using reference TRBV2 and TRBJ2-7 for the parts outside the CDR3, the full variable domain is EPEVTQTPSHQVTQMGQEVILRCVPISNHLYFYWYRQILGQKVEFLVSFYNNEISEKSEIFDDQFSVERPDGSNFTLKIRSTKLEDSAMYFCASSEERTSGREQYFGPGTRLTVT.

This clone has just one count. The chain uses TRBV19 and TRBJ2-7; D might be TRBD1 (5 bases). Germline V gene lookup returns CDR1 LNHDA and CDR2 SQIVND (reference sequence). Trimming cost V 3 bases and J 3 bases, with 12 bases left between them. The CDR3 is made up of 14 amino acids. The CDR3 loop reads CASSIGRASYEQYF. The CDR3 region has the DNA TGTGCCAGTAGTATTGGCAGGGCTAGCTACGAGCAGTACTTC.

This clone came up once. V is TRBV7-9 and J is TRBJ1-4, with 7 bases lining up with TRBD1. This CDR3 is 16 amino acids long. V shed 1 base, J shed 6 bases, and the junction held 8 bases outside the gene matches. The germline gives CDR1 SEHNR, CDR2 FQNEAQ (reference sequence). As DNA, the CDR3 is TGTGCCAGCAGCTTAGGGCAGGGGACAGTCGATGAAAAACTGTTTTTT. It yields the protein CASSLGQGTVDEKLFF.

V and J are TRBV5-4 and TRBJ1-1; 7 nucleotides align to TRBD1. V was pared by 3 bases and J by 3 bases, with 17 bases of the junction left unmatched. This CDR3 is 18 amino acids long. CDR1 SGHNT and CDR2 YYREEE come from the germline V gene (reference sequence). The DNA of the CDR3 is TGTGCCAGCAGCTCGGGACAGCGGAGCCCTTTGAGGGACACTGAAGCTTTCTTT. Translation gives CASSSGQRSPLRDTEAFF.

The CDR3 is CASSLEGTNEQFF. The DNA of the CDR3 is TGTGCCAGCAGCTTAGAAGGTACGAATGAGCAGTTCTTC. The chain employs TRBV7-2 and TRBJ2-1, with D hard to call. The CDR3 is 13 residues long. The V and J ends lost 1 base and 7 bases respectively, with 8 bases between them. Germline V gives CDR1 SGHTA, CDR2 FQGNSA.

Concerning this clone: One end of the junction fails to match germline, which may point to a read error. The chain links TRBV2 to TRBJ2-5; 8 nucleotides line up with TRBD2. The CDR3 covers 15 residues. Germline CDR1 is SNHLY and CDR2 is FYNNEI. The CDR3 DNA reads as TGTGCCAGCAGTGGGTTACTAGCGGCCCAAGGGACCCAGTACTTC. Residues: CASSGLLAAQGTQYF.

V gene TRBV21-1 combines with J gene TRBJ1-2; the tabulated D call, TRBD1, remains unverified against the DNA. TRBV21-1 is a pseudogene. The CDR3 loop spans 16 amino acids. The CDR3: CASSTRGQRTNYGYTF. The CDR3, as DNA: TGTGCCAGCAGCACCCGTGGACAGCGCACTAACTATGGCTACACCTTC.

The chain uses TRBV6-5 and TRBJ1-2; 8 positions agree with TRBD1. Per germline, CDR1 MNHEY and CDR2 SVGAGI. With 0 bases clipped from V and 5 bases from J, the junction kept 5 bases outside the gene matches. CDR3 length: 15 amino acids. The CDR3 DNA sequence: TGTGCCAGCAGTTACTCCGCGGACAGGGCATATGGCTACACCTTC. Encoded protein: CASSYSADRAYGYTF.

In its sample, this clone was seen a few times. The rearrangement uses TRBV10-3 and TRBJ1-5; D gene ambiguous. The CDR3 has 13 residues. V lost 3 bases to trimming and J lost 3 bases, with 6 bases between them. CDR1 and CDR2 from the germline V gene are ENHRY and SYGVKD. The CDR3 region is CAISERVNQPQHF. CDR3 DNA: TGTGCCATCAGTGAAAGGGTCAATCAGCCCCAGCATTTT.